This TCR beta chain was identified during a study of blood T cell repertoires in COVID-19. Study context: The origin of the acute and convalescent COVID-19 samples was the United States, Italy and Spain.

This CDR3 comprises 15 residues. Germline loops: CDR1 SGHRS, CDR2 YFSETQ. The V and J ends lost 0 bases and 4 bases respectively, with 11 bases between them. Sequenced by immunoSEQ multiplex PCR; TCRdb stores in-frame clones only, minus some. Altogether 70,000 to 95,000 clones are present, around 90% being singletons, with the ten largest covering 6% to 8%. This chain links TRBV5-1 with TRBJ2-1, with D perhaps TRBD1 (6 bases). The source is a man between 70 and 80 years old with acute or convalescent COVID-19. Sample: peripheral blood. The CDR3 DNA is TGCGCCAGCAGCTTGGCGGGACAACTATACAATGAGCAGTTCTTC. Amino acid sequence: CASSLAGQLYNEQFF.